The next 11 T cell receptor beta chains were all read from a single sample in a study of metastatic and nonmetastatic thyroid tumors. Via MiXCR, TCRdb re-called the PCR reads. Of a few thousand clones listed, less than 40% are singletons. None of the patients had undergone any treatment ahead of thyroid surgery. Sequencing was carried out using adjacent normal tissue. These receptors all stem from a female donor with papillary thyroid cancer or a benign thyroid nodule (not recorded which). Some clones in this sample may be carry-over from other donors' samples.

This clone is labeled as large. The chain carries TRBV30 and TRBJ2-1; 9 positions agree with TRBD2. After removal of 6 bases from V and 7 bases from J, the junction contained 10 bases not matched to a gene. Germline V CDR1 and CDR2: GTSNPN, SVGIG (reference sequence). CDR3 length: 14 residues. The DNA of the CDR3 is TGTGCCTGTACGCGGGAGGGCCTAGGGAATGAGCAGTTCTTC. Amino acids: CACTREGLGNEQFF.

V and J are TRBV2 and TRBJ1-1, with D perhaps TRBD1 (5 bases). The V end was cut by 4 bases, the J end by 2 bases, with 8 bases between. The CDR3 loop spans 13 amino acids. Germline-derived CDR1 and CDR2 are SNHLY and FYNNEI. DNA of the CDR3: TGTGCCAGCAGTGCCCAGGGAAACACTGAAGCTTTCTTT. Translated: CASSAQGNTEAFF.

The chain uses TRBV4-1 and TRBJ2-7; D may be TRBD2 (5 bases). V was trimmed by 1 base and J by 6 bases, leaving 19 bases between them. The CDR3 consists of 16 residues. The germline CDR1 and CDR2 sequences are MGHRA and YSYEKL. CDR3 bases: TGCGCCAGCAGCCAAGTTCTTCGCGGGCAAGTGGGCGAGCAGTACTTC. This sequence encodes CASSQVLRGQVGEQYF.

Note on this clone: Other DNA sequences in the same sample also yield this CDR3. CDR3 region: CASMGQVNQPQHF. CDR3 DNA sequence: TGTGCCAGCATGGGTCAGGTCAATCAGCCCCAGCATTTT. The chain carries TRBV6-1 and TRBJ1-5; D is uncertain. CDR3 size: 13 residues. Per the germline V gene, CDR1 is MNHNS and CDR2 is SASEGT. V was trimmed by 7 bases and J by 3 bases, leaving 10 bases between them.

The table lists this clone with a few counts. This chain uses TRBV28 with TRBJ1-2; possibly TRBD1 for D (5 bases). This CDR3 has 14 amino acids. With 2 bases removed from V and 2 bases from J, the gap between germline ends came to 9 bases. The germline CDR1 and CDR2 sequences are MDHEN and SYDVKM. The CDR3 sequence: CASSLTGVNYGYTF. The CDR3 coding sequence is TGTGCCAGCAGTTTAACAGGAGTAAACTATGGCTACACCTTC.

This chain joins TRBV6-2 or TRBV6-3 and TRBJ2-2; no clear D. Trimming removed 0 bases from V and 0 bases from J, with 5 bases in between. CDR1 and CDR2 from the germline V gene are MNHEY and SVGEGT. This CDR3 is 15 amino acids long. This chain's CDR3 is CASSYSGPNTGELFF. DNA for the CDR3: TGTGCCAGCAGTTACTCCGGACCGAACACCGGGGAGCTGTTTTTT.

The chain couples TRBV7-2 to TRBJ1-2, with D unclear. The germline V gene encodes CDR1 SGHTA and CDR2 FQGNSA. CDR3 length: 12 amino acids. V was shortened by 4 bases and J by 2 bases, with 5 bases between the two germline ends. CDR3 nucleotide sequence: TGTGCCAGCAGCTCACCCAACTATGGCTACACCTTC. Residues: CASSSPNYGYTF. The full variable domain, its missing parts supplied by reference TRBV7-2 and TRBJ1-2, is GAGVSQSPSNKVTEKGKDVELRCDPISGHTALYWYRQSLGQGLEFLIYFQGNSAPDKSGLPSDRFSAERTGGSVSTLTIQRTQQEDSAVYLCASSSPNYGYTFGSGTRLTVV.

In its sample, this clone was seen a few times. This chain connects TRBV6-5 to TRBJ2-2; D unresolved. Germline V gene data show CDR1 as MNHEY and CDR2 as SVGAGI. The CDR3 covers 12 residues. V was shortened by 2 bases and J by 2 bases, with 0 bases between the two germline ends. CDR3 bases: TGTGCCAGCAGTTACAACACCGGGGAGCTGTTTTTT. Residues: CASSYNTGELFF.

J is TRBJ2-1 and V is TRBV4-1; 15 bases are shared with TRBD2. Per the germline V gene, CDR1 is MGHRA and CDR2 is YSYEKL. J gave up 4 bases and V 8 bases, and 6 bases lay outside the gene matches. The length of the CDR3 is 16 residues. The CDR3 sequence is CASLGLAGGPYNEQFF. DNA of the CDR3: TGCGCCAGCCTTGGACTAGCGGGGGGGCCATACAATGAGCAGTTCTTC.

This clone has a handful of counts. The rearrangement joins TRBV6-1 to TRBJ1-2; tentative D call: TRBD1 (6 bases). V dropped 3 bases and J dropped 4 bases, with 18 bases sitting between them. Germline V gene lookup returns CDR1 MNHNS and CDR2 SASEGT. The CDR3 totals 16 residues. The CDR3 bases are TGTGCCAGCAGTGACTACAGGGTCTTTAATGTCTATGGCTACACCTTC. This gives the protein CASSDYRVFNVYGYTF.

In its sample, this clone was seen many times. The CDR3 bases are TGTGCCAGCAGTACGACAGGGGGCAATTGGGAGACCCAGTACTTC. Protein product: CASSTTGGNWETQYF. The chain recombines TRBV6-1 with TRBJ2-5; 10 positions agree with TRBD1. The CDR3 totals 15 residues. The junction had 8 bases not matched to a gene; V was cut back by 5 bases and J by 5 bases. CDR1 is MNHNS, CDR2 SASEGT, per germline.